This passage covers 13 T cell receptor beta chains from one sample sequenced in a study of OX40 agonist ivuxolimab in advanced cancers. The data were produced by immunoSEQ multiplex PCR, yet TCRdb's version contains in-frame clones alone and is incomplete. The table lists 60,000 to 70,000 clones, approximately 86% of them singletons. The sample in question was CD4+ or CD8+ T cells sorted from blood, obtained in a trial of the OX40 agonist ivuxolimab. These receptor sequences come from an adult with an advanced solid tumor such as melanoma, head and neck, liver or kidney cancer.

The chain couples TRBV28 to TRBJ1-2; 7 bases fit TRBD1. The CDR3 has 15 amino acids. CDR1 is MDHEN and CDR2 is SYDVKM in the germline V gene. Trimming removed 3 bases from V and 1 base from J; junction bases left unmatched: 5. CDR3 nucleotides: TGTGCCAGCAGTTTCACTACAGGGGATAACTATGGCTACACCTTC. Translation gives CASSFTTGDNYGYTF.

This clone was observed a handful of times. The CDR3 DNA is TGTGCCTGTCCCCCTGTAACAACAACTAATGAAAAACTGTTTTTT. Its translation: CACPPVTTTNEKLFF. The gene calls are TRBV30 and TRBJ1-4; no reliable D call. The CDR3 covers 15 residues. Trimming removed 6 bases from V and 0 bases from J, with 14 bases in between. Germline values: CDR1 GTSNPN, CDR2 SVGIG (reference sequence).

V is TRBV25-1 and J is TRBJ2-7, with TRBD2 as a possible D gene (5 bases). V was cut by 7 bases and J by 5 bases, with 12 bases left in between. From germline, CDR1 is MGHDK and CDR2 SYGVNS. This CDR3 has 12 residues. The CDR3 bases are TGTGCCAGCAAGGGAGAGCAAAACGAGCAGTACTTC. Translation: CASKGEQNEQYF.

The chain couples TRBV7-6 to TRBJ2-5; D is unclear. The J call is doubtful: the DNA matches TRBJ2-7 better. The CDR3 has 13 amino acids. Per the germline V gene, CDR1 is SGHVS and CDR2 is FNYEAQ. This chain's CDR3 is CASSSIELSEQYF. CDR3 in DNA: TGTGCCAGCAGCTCGATCGAACTCTCCGAGCAGTACTTC.

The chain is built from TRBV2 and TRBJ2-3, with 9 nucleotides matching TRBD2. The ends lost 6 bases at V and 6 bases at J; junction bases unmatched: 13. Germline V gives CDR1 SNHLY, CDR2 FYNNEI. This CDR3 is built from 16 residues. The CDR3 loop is CASRRGLAGVGDTQYF. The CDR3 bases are TGTGCCAGCAGAAGAGGGTTAGCGGGAGTCGGGGATACGCAGTATTTT.

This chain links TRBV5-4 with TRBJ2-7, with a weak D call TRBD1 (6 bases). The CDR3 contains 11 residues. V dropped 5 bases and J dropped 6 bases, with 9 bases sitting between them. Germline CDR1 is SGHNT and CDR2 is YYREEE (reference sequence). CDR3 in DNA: TGTGCCAGCAGACAGGGAACCGAGCAGTACTTC. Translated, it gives CASRQGTEQYF.

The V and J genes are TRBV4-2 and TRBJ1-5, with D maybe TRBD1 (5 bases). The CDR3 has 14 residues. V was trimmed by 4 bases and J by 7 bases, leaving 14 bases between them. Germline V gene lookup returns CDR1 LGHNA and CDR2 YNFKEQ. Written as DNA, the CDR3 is TGTGCCAGCAGCCCTCCGGGGCCCGACCAGCCCCAGCATTTT. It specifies CASSPPGPDQPQHF.

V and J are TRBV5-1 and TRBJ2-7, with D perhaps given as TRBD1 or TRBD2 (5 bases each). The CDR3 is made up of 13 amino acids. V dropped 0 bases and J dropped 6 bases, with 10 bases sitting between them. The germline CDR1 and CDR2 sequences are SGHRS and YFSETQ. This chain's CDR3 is CASSLVGDREQYF. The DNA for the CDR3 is TGCGCCAGCAGCTTGGTGGGGGACCGCGAGCAGTACTTC.

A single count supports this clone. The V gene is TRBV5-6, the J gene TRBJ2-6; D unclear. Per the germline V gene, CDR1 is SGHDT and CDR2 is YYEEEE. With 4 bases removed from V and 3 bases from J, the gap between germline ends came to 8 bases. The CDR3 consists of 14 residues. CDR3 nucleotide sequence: TGTGCCAGCAGCAAGGGTGGTGGGGCCAACGTCCTGACTTTC. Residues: CASSKGGGANVLTF. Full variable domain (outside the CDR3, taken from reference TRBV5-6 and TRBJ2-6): DAGVTQSPTHLIKTRGQQVTLRCSPKSGHDTVSWYQQALGQGPQFIFQYYEEEERQRGNFPDRFSGHQFPNYSSELNVNALLLGDSALYLCASSKGGGANVLTFGAGSRLTVL.

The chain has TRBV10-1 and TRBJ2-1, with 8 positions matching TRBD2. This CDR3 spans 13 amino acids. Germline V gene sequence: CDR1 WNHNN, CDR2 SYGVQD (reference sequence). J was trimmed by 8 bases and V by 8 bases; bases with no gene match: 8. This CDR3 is CASAGTRRDEQFF. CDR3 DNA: TGCGCCAGCGCCGGGACTAGGAGGGATGAGCAGTTCTTC.

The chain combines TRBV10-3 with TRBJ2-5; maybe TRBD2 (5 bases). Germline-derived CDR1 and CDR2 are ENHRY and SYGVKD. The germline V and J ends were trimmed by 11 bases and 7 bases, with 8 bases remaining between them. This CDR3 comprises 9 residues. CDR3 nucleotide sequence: TGTGCCCCACGGGGGACCCAGTACTTC. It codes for CAPRGTQYF.

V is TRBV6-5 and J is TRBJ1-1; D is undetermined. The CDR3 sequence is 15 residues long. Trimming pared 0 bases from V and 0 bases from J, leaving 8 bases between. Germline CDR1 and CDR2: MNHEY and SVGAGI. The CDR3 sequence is CASSYSIRMNTEAFF. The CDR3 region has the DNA TGTGCCAGCAGTTACTCGATACGTATGAACACTGAAGCTTTCTTT.

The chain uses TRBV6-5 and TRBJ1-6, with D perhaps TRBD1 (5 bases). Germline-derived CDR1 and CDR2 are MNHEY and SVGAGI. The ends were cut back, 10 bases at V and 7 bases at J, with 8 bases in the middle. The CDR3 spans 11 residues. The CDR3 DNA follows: TGTGCCACCAGGGAAAATTCACCCCTCCACTTT. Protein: CATRENSPLHF.